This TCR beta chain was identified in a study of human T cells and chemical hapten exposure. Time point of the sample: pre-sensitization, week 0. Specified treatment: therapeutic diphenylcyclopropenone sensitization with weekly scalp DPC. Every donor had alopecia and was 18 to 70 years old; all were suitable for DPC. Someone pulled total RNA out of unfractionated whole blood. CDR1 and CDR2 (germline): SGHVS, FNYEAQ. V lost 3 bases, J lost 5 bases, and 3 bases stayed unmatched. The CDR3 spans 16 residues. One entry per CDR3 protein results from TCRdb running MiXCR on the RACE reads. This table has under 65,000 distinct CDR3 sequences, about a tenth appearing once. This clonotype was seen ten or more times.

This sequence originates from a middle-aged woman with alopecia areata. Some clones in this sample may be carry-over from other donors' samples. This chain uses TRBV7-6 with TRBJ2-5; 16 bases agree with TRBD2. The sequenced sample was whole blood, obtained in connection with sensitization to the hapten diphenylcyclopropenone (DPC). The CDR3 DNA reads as TGTGCCAGCAGCTTGGGACTAGCGGGGGGGCAGGAGACCCAGTACTTC. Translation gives CASSLGLAGGQETQYF.